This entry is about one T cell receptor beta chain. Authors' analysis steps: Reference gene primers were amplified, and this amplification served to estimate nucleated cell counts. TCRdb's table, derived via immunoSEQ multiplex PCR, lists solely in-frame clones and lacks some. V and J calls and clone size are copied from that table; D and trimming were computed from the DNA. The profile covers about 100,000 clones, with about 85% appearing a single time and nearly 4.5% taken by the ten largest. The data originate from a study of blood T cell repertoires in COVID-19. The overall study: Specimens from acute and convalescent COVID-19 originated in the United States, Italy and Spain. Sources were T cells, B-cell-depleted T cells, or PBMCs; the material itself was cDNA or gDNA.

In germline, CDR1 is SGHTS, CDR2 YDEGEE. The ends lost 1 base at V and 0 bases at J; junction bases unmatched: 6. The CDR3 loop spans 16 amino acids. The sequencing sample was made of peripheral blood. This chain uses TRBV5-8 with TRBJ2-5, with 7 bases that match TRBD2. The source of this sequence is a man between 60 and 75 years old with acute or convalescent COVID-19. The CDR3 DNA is TGTGCCAGCAGCTTGTATTGGGGGGGGGACCAAGAGACCCAGTACTTC. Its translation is CASSLYWGGDQETQYF.